This TCR beta chain was sequenced in a study of cytomegalovirus exposure and HLA in healthy donors. This clone was detected once. Primers: 60 Vbeta forward and 13 Jbeta reverse. Data came from immunoSEQ multiplex PCR; TCRdb stores just in-frame clones and leaves some out. The sample contains 150,000 to 200,000 clones, more than 60% of which appear only once. The CDR3 totals 14 residues. The germline V gene encodes CDR1 SGHTA and CDR2 FQGNSA. V dropped 7 bases and J dropped 8; count of bases not matched to a gene: 11. The source of this sequence is a male donor in good health and CMV-seronegative. The rearrangement links TRBV7-2 to TRBJ1-2; TRBD1 aligns across 9 bases. Sequenced material: PBMCs. The CDR3 nucleotides are TGTGCCAGCAATCGGGGACAGGGCGTAGGGGGCTACACCTTC. Protein product: CASNRGQGVGGYTF.